The 26 T cell receptor beta chains below were found in one sample sequenced in a study of T cells after posttransplantation cyclophosphamide. Sequencing used immunoSEQ multiplex PCR; TCRdb keeps in-frame clones, though not all of them. The repertoire holds 25,000 or so clones, with about 82% as singletons. Sequences were obtained from PBMCs. These receptors were taken from a woman aged 55-75 years with a blood cancer, CMV-positive, and with a related stem cell donor.

This chain links TRBV30 with TRBJ1-5; 8 bases match TRBD1. The CDR3 length is 13 residues. The germline V gene has CDR1 GTSNPN and CDR2 SVGIG (reference sequence). Trimming cost V 1 base and J 9 bases; bases outside gene matches: 5. CDR3 coding DNA: TGTGCCTGGAGTGGACAGGGGTGGAGGCCCCAGCATTTT. Amino acids: CAWSGQGWRPQHF.

This CDR3 reads CASSLGTTRTNYGYTF. CDR3 nucleotide sequence: TGCGCCAGCAGCTTGGGGACAACAAGAACTAACTATGGCTACACCTTC. This chain connects TRBV5-1 to TRBJ1-2, with D maybe TRBD1 (5 bases). Trimming took 0 bases from V and 0 from J, leaving 12 bases between them. The CDR3 runs 16 residues. Germline V gene sequence: CDR1 SGHRS, CDR2 YFSETQ.

This clone was seen just once. The V and J genes are TRBV10-3 and TRBJ2-2; D may be TRBD1 (5 bases). Germline-derived CDR1 and CDR2 are ENHRY and SYGVKD. The CDR3 runs to 13 residues. The ends were cut back, 6 bases at V and 1 base at J, with 6 bases in the middle. The CDR3 nucleotides are TGTGCCATCAGCACAGGGAACACCGGGGAGCTGTTTTTT. Its translation: CAISTGNTGELFF.

The chain is built from TRBV5-1 and TRBJ2-3, with 8 nucleotides matching TRBD2. There are 14 residues in the CDR3. Germline V gene sequence: CDR1 SGHRS, CDR2 YFSETQ. Losses at the gene ends were 4 bases for V and 6 bases for J; bases not matched to a gene: 7. The CDR3 loop reads CASSPIAGMDTQYF. The CDR3 region has the DNA TGCGCCAGCAGCCCTATAGCGGGAATGGATACGCAGTATTTT. The variable domain in full, with the rest retrieved from reference TRBV5-1 and TRBJ2-3, is KAGVTQTPRYLIKTRGQQVTLSCSPISGHRSVSWYQQTPGQGLQFLFEYFSETQRNKGNFPGRFSGRQFSNSRSEMNVSTLELGDSALYLCASSPIAGMDTQYFGPGTRLTVL.

V usage is TRBV11-3 and J usage is TRBJ2-2, with 8 bases lining up with TRBD2. The CDR3 runs to 15 residues. CDR1 and CDR2 from the germline V gene are SGHNT and YENEEA. CDR3 DNA sequence: TGTGCGATCCGGGGCGGGAGGCCTTGCACCGGGGAGCTGTTTTTT. It encodes CAIRGGRPCTGELFF.

CDR3 in DNA: TGTGCCAGCAGCAAACCTAGGGGACAGACAAATCAGCCCCAGCATTTT. It codes for CASSKPRGQTNQPQHF. This chain joins TRBV21-1 and TRBJ1-5; the table calls TRBD1, which could not be checked here. TRBV21-1 is an annotated pseudogene. The CDR3 runs to 16 residues.

This clone has only a few counts. V usage is TRBV2 and J usage is TRBJ1-3, with 7 bases fitting TRBD1. This CDR3 is built from 15 residues. Germline trimming cut 0 bases from V and 4 bases from J; bases unmatched to any gene: 3. Germline CDR1 and CDR2: SNHLY and FYNNEI. CDR3 region: CASSEARGQGNTIYF. The CDR3 DNA follows: TGTGCCAGCAGTGAAGCGCGGGGACAGGGAAACACCATATATTTT.

This clone was seen a few times. V gene TRBV11-3 combines with J gene TRBJ2-7; a possible D gene is TRBD2 (6 bases). The V end was cut by 5 bases, the J end by 2 bases, with 13 bases between. The germline gives CDR1 SGHNT, CDR2 YENEEA. The CDR3 loop spans 14 amino acids. For the CDR3, the DNA is TGTGCCAGCAGCCAACTTGGAGGGGCCTACGAGCAGTACTTC. It encodes CASSQLGGAYEQYF.

In nucleotides, the CDR3 is TGTGCCAGCAGTGGTTCGTCGACTAGGACGAGAGATACGCAGTATTTT. Protein product: CASSGSSTRTRDTQYF. This chain links TRBV6-4 with TRBJ2-3; D possibly corresponds to TRBD2 (6 bases). The V gene's germline CDR1 is MRHNA and CDR2 SNTAGT. The CDR3 contains 16 residues. Trimming removed 4 bases at V and 5 bases at J, with 19 bases between.

The V gene is TRBV4-1, the J gene TRBJ2-1, with a possible D match to TRBD1 (6 bases). V lost 2 bases to trimming and J lost 7 bases, with 9 bases between them. The CDR3 is made up of 13 amino acids. Germline CDR1 is MGHRA and CDR2 is YSYEKL. The CDR3 reads CASSQSTGNEQFF. DNA of the CDR3: TGCGCCAGCAGCCAATCCACAGGGAATGAGCAGTTCTTC.

V and J are TRBV19 and TRBJ1-4; D gene unclear. Germline assignment: CDR1 LNHDA and CDR2 SQIVND (reference sequence). This CDR3 comprises 15 residues. V shed 3 bases and J shed 7 bases, with 15 bases lying between them. CDR3 sequence (DNA): TGTGCCAGTAGTATCAGCGGAACGGGGATTGAAAAACTGTTTTTT. Protein: CASSISGTGIEKLFF.

This chain links TRBV19 with TRBJ2-1; D perhaps matches TRBD1 (5 bases). Germline-derived CDR1 and CDR2 are LNHDA and SQIVND (reference sequence). V lost 1 base and J lost 3, with 13 bases in between. CDR3 length: 16 residues. As DNA, the CDR3 is TGTGCCAGTAGTATAGGGGGTGAAGGGGTCTACAATGAGCAGTTCTTC. Translating it yields CASSIGGEGVYNEQFF.

The J gene is TRBJ2-6, the V gene TRBV5-4, with no clear D. Germline V gene data show CDR1 as SGHNT and CDR2 as YYREEE (reference sequence). The CDR3 spans 14 residues. The V gene lost 1 base and the J gene lost 2 bases, with 4 bases spanning the gap. CDR3 residues: CASSLNTGANVLTF. In DNA, the CDR3 is TGTGCCAGCAGCTTGAATACTGGGGCCAACGTCCTGACTTTC.

This chain connects TRBV7-8 to TRBJ2-2; maybe TRBD2 (6 bases). The germline V and J ends were trimmed by 1 base and 6 bases, with 9 bases remaining between them. CDR1 SGHVS and CDR2 FQNEAQ come from the germline V gene. The CDR3 has 14 residues. The CDR3 DNA follows: TGTGCCAGCAGCTTAGTACTAGCTGCCGGGGAGCTGTTTTTT. Translated: CASSLVLAAGELFF.

The chain couples TRBV16 to TRBJ2-5; maybe TRBD2 (7 bases). CDR3 length: 14 residues. The V gene lost 4 bases and the J gene lost 5 bases, with 14 bases spanning the gap. Germline lookup yields CDR1 KGHSY and CDR2 FQNENV. The CDR3 here is CASSRMGGRETQYF. Here the CDR3 DNA reads TGTGCCAGCAGCCGGATGGGGGGGCGCGAGACCCAGTACTTC.

V gene TRBV18 combines with J gene TRBJ1-2; 9 bases align to TRBD1. Germline-derived CDR1 and CDR2 are KGHSH and LQKENI. The CDR3 has 15 residues. Unmatched junction bases numbered 8, after V lost 6 bases and J lost 3 bases. The CDR3 DNA sequence: TGTGCCAGCTCGCCGGGGACAGGGCCGGACTATGGCTACACCTTC. Encoded protein: CASSPGTGPDYGYTF.

The gene calls are TRBV27 and TRBJ2-1; 12 bases agree with TRBD2. Per the germline V gene, CDR1 is MNHEY and CDR2 is SMNVEV (reference sequence). The trim removed 0 bases at V and 8 bases at J, leaving 8 bases unmatched. The CDR3 is 17 amino acids. CDR3: CASSLSKLAGGVDEQFF. The CDR3 DNA reads as TGTGCCAGCAGTTTATCGAAACTAGCGGGAGGTGTGGATGAGCAGTTCTTC.

This sequence joins TRBV4-1 and TRBJ1-2, with D possibly matching TRBD1 (6 bases). The CDR3 consists of 15 residues. Looked up from germline, CDR1 is MGHRA and CDR2 is YSYEKL. V lost 2 bases to trimming and J lost 3 bases, with 13 bases between them. CDR3 sequence: CASSQIAGGDYGYTF. CDR3 coding DNA: TGCGCCAGCAGCCAAATAGCTGGGGGCGACTATGGCTACACCTTC.

V gene TRBV2 combines with J gene TRBJ2-3; tentative D call: TRBD1 (6 bases). The ends were cut back, 5 bases at V and 2 bases at J, with 8 bases in the middle. The CDR3 covers 13 residues. Germline V gives CDR1 SNHLY, CDR2 FYNNEI. Written as DNA, the CDR3 is TGTGCCAGCAGTTGGGACAACACAGATACGCAGTATTTT. The encoded protein is CASSWDNTDTQYF.

This clone appeared once. The CDR3 loop reads CATQPQRVKNTEAFF. The CDR3 DNA sequence: TGTGCCACGCAACCCCAAAGAGTAAAGAACACTGAAGCTTTCTTT. The rearrangement uses TRBV2 and TRBJ1-1; D not certain. The CDR3 spans 15 residues. Trimming took 10 bases from V and 1 from J, leaving 19 bases between them. Germline loops: CDR1 SNHLY, CDR2 FYNNEI.

This chain joins TRBV7-9 and TRBJ1-5; D gene unclear. The ends were cut back, 7 bases at V and 8 bases at J, with 12 bases in the middle. CDR1 SEHNR and CDR2 FQNEAQ come from the germline V gene (reference sequence). The CDR3 has 12 amino acids. The CDR3 region is CASTREKEPQHF. The CDR3 bases are TGTGCCAGCACCCGGGAAAAAGAGCCCCAGCATTTT.

The gene calls are TRBV7-3 and TRBJ2-7, with 8 bases identical to TRBD1. The CDR3 is 17 amino acids. Germline V gene lookup returns CDR1 SGHTA and CDR2 FQGTGA. The ends lost 5 bases at V and 3 bases at J; junction bases unmatched: 15. This CDR3 is CASSADPRGRTYYEQYF. DNA of the CDR3: TGTGCCAGCAGCGCGGACCCCAGGGGGCGAACCTACTACGAGCAGTACTTC.

V gene TRBV6-1 combines with J gene TRBJ2-3; 8 nucleotides match TRBD2. Germline V gives CDR1 MNHNS, CDR2 SASEGT. Germline trimming cut 5 bases from V and 2 bases from J; bases unmatched to any gene: 6. The CDR3 extends over 15 amino acids. The CDR3 nucleotides read TGTGCCAGCAGTCTGCTAGCGGGCCCCACAGATACGCAGTATTTT. Translating it yields CASSLLAGPTDTQYF.

This clone was found a few times. The CDR3 DNA is TGTGCCAGTAGTATCGGCACTGAAGCTTTCTTT. Protein product: CASSIGTEAFF. The gene calls are TRBV19 and TRBJ1-1, with D uncertain. This CDR3 has 11 residues. With 3 bases removed from V and 4 bases from J, the gap between germline ends came to 3 bases. Germline assignment: CDR1 LNHDA and CDR2 SQIVND (reference sequence).

The chain has TRBV7-2 and TRBJ2-7; TRBD1 matches 7 bases. This CDR3 spans 14 amino acids. V gave up 3 bases and J gave up 3 bases; unmatched junction bases: 5. Germline values: CDR1 SGHTA, CDR2 FQGNSA. The CDR3 sequence: CASSLFPGGYEQYF. CDR3 in DNA: TGTGCCAGCAGCTTGTTCCCAGGGGGCTACGAGCAGTACTTC.

The chain carries TRBV2 and TRBJ1-5; D call uncertain. The CDR3 consists of 15 residues. Germline assignment: CDR1 SNHLY and CDR2 FYNNEI. Trimming took off 6 bases at V and 0 bases at J, with 12 bases between the two ends. The CDR3 sequence is CASSPNSVSNQPQHF. CDR3 DNA: TGTGCCAGCAGCCCAAATAGCGTTAGCAATCAGCCCCAGCATTTT.